This entry features one T cell receptor beta chain sequence. There is no known antigen for this receptor. The sample holds no much larger clone one base away, and base qualities are not on file. Based on the germline V gene, the CDR1 and CDR2 sequences are SGHTA and FQGNSA. Cut back by 1 base and 4 bases, the V and J ends lie 20 bases apart. CDR3 length: 18 amino acids, cysteine to phenylalanine. Of all the DNA, just the CDR3 is kept, 54 bases in frame from base 1. Donors were healthy HIV-negative adults with no recently reported acute infections or vaccinations. Every donor was a Caucasian adult residing in Nashville, Tennessee, USA. CD4+ T cells were enriched by magnetic negative selection, after which naive cells were positively selected on CD45RA and the negative fraction was taken as the memory subset. Blood was collected by leukapheresis, and PBMCs were isolated by Ficoll-Histopaque density gradient centrifugation and then cryopreserved in liquid nitrogen vapor phase. Analytical flow cytometry was used to check the purity and quantity of every magnetically sorted T cell population. Genomic DNA was isolated from each sorted fraction and quantified by UV absorbance on a Nanodrop 2000c.

These data are taken from a study of shared clonotypes between healthy human individuals (dated by TCRdb to the early 2020s). Notes on the research overall: Two women and a few men aged 18 to 49 years were included in the cohort. For each donor, CD4 naive and CD4 memory were each run on three plates, CD8 naive on two plates, and CD8 memory on one plate. The study deeply sequenced blood TCR repertoires of about 5 healthy adults to estimate repertoire size and the extent of clonotype sharing between individuals. To increase sequencing depth and limit assay-specific biases, TCR repertoire library preparation and sequencing were carried out by different laboratories using diverse techniques. Leukapheresis yielded between about 0.9 and 9 billion PBMCs per donor. Here is what the overall study found, with its caveats: Based on pairwise subsampling, the degree of clonotype sharing among donors was expected to be affected by sequencing depth. Even with the large sequencing depth, rarefaction of the sorted-subset datasets indicated that sequencing was incomplete. Sampling was restricted to blood, and TCR repertoires in tissue are likely to differ from TCR repertoires in blood. Because the study included only a small number of donors, the genetic and exposure-history diversity represented was limited. Estimated clonotype richness was generally larger for naive than for memory subsets. Clonotypes shared by all four sorted-subset donors showed higher generation probabilities than non-shared clonotypes. Across a handful of donors, about 5% of naive CD4, roughly 3.4% of naive CD8, 2.3% of memory CD4, and approximately 0.42% of memory CD8 clonotypes were shared.

TCR CDR3 regions were amplified from genomic DNA by multiplex PCR using the deep immunoSEQ assay. For each cell subset, the extracted genomic DNA was distributed evenly across all wells of several immunoSEQ 96-well plates, and each plate served as one replicate. For sorted subsets, approximately 190 ng genomic DNA, equal to 30,000 or so T cell genomes, was loaded into each replicate PCR. Purified libraries were measured with a Qubit 3.0 fluorometer, size-checked on a Bioanalyzer 2100, and measured again with the KAPA Library Quantification kit. Each immunoSEQ 96-well plate was sequenced on its own single-read 150-cycle Illumina NextSeq 550 flow cell. Under the source paper's analysis protocol: Because the immunoSEQ output included only junctional sequences and no quality scores, the filtering could not be the same as the filtering used for full-length reads. To assign V/J genes and CDR3, sequences were annotated using PyIR, a Python wrapper for IgBLAST v1.9, with IMGT germline references. Reads with weak V/J assignments (E-value above 1e-6), missing CDR3, stop codons, out-of-frame junctions, or ambiguous translated residues were removed. V3J clonotypes were defined as sequences sharing an identical inferred V gene, J gene, and CDR3 amino acid sequence. The percentage overlap between two repertoires was calculated by dividing the number of shared unique clonotypes by the size of the smaller repertoire. Three approaches were used to assess repertoire richness: RTK rarefaction, the Chao1 estimator, and Recon v2.1 estimates of unobserved clonotypes. Generation probabilities were computed with OLGA for all TCRbeta clonotypes obtained by the gDNA method from a few donors. Drawn from immuneACCESS, this table holds only the in-frame rearrangements with V and J called that TCRdb kept. Clones are partly lost; checked studies trace under half to an unresolved V gene and leave the rest unexplained. That table is the source of V, J and clone size, and D and trimming were worked out from the DNA. The sample table shows roughly 1,600,000 clones, and 98% are seen once. The ten largest clones add up to under 0.45% of the sample.

The source of this sequence is a man aged 30 to 39 in good health. The sequence is built from TRBV7-2 and TRBJ2-1; TRBD1 could be the D gene, as 6 bases match. Material for sequencing was naive CD4+ T cells sorted from blood. Interpreted using the paper, the cell subset or site label stands for: CD45RA+ positively selected. CDR3 protein: CASSLGGPGSVVYNEQFF. Here is the DNA: TGTGCCAGCAGCTTAGGGGGGCCAGGTTCGGTGGTGTACAATGAGCAGTTCTTC.